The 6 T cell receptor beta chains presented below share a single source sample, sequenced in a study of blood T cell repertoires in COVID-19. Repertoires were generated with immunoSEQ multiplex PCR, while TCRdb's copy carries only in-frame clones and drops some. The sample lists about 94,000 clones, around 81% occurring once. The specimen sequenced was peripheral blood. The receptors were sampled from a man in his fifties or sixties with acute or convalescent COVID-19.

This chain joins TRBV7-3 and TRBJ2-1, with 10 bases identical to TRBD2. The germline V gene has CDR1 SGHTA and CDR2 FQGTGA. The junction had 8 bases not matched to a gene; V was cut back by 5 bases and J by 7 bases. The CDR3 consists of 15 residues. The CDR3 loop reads CASSLIAGGSNEQFF. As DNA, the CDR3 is TGTGCCAGCAGCCTGATAGCGGGGGGCTCGAATGAGCAGTTCTTC.

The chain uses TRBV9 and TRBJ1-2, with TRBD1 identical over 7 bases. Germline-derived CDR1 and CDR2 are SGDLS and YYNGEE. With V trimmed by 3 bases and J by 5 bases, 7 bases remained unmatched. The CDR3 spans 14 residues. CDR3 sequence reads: CASSATGDPYGYTF. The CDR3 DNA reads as TGTGCCAGCAGCGCTACAGGGGACCCTTATGGCTACACCTTC.

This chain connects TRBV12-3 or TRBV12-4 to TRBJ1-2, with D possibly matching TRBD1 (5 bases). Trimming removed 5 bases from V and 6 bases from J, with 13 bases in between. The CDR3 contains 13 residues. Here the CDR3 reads CASSRSGPNGYTF. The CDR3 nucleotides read TGTGCCAGCAGTCGGTCAGGGCCCAATGGCTACACCTTC.

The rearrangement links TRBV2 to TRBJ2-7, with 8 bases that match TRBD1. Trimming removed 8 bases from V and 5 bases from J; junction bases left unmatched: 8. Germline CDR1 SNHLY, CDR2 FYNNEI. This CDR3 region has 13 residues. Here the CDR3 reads CASGGQGMNEQYF. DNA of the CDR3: TGTGCCAGCGGTGGACAGGGAATGAACGAGCAGTACTTC.

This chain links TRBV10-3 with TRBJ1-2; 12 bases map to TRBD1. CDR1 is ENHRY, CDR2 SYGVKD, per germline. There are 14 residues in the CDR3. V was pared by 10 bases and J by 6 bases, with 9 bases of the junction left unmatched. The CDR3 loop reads CATPRGTGGDGYTF. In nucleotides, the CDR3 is TGTGCCACTCCGAGGGGGACAGGGGGCGATGGCTACACCTTC.

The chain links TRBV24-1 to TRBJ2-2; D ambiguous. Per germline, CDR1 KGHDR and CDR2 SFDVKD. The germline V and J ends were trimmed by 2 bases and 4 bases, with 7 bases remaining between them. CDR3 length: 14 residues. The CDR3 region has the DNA TGTGCCACCAGTGATTATACGGGCACCGGGGAGCTGTTTTTT. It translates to CATSDYTGTGELFF.